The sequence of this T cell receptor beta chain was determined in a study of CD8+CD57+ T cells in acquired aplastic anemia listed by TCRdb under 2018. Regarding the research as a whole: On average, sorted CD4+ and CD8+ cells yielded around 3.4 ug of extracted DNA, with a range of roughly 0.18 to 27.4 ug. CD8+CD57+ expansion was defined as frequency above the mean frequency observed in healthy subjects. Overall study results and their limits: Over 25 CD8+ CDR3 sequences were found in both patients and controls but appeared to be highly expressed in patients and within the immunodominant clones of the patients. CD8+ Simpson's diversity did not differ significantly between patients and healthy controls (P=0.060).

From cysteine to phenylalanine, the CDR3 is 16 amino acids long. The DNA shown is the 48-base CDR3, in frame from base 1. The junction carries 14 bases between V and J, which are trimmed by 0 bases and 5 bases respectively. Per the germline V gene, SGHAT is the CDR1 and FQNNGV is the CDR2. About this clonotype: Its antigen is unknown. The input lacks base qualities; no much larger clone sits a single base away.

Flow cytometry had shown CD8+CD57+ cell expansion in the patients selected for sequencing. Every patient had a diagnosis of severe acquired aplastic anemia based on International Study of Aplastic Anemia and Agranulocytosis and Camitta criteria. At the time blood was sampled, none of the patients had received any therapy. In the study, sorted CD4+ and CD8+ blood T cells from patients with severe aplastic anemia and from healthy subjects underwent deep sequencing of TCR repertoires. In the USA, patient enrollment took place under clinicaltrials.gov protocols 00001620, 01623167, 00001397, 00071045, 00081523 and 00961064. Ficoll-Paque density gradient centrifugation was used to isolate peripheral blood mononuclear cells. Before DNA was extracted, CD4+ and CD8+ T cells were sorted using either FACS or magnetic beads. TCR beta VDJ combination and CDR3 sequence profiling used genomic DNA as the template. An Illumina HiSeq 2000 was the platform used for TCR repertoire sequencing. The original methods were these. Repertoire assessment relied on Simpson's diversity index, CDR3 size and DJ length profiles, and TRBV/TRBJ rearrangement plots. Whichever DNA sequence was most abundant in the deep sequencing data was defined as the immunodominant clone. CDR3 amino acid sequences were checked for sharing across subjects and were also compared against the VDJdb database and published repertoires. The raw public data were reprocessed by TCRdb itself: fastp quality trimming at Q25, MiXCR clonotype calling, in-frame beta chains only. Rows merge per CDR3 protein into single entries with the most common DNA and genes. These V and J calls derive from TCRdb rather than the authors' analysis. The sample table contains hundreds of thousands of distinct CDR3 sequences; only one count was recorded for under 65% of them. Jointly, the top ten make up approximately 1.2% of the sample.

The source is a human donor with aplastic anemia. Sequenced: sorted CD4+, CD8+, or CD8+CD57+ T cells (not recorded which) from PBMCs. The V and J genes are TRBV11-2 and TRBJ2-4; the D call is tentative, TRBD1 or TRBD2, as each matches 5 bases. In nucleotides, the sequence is TGTGCCAGCAGCTTAGATCGTGTAACGGGGCAAAACATTCAGTACTTC. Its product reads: CASSLDRVTGQNIQYF.